This T cell receptor beta chain was sequenced during a study of metastatic and nonmetastatic thyroid tumors. Overall study context: The comparison covered peripheral blood and tumor or nodule tissue in malignant and benign thyroid patients. Study conclusions and caveats: Significantly greater TCR beta diversity was reportedly found in malignant thyroid tumors than in benign nodules (in blood and tumor).

CDR1 SEHNR and CDR2 FQNEAQ come from the germline V gene (reference sequence). The CDR3 is 14 residues long. For this clone: The target antigen is unknown. At one end, the junction sequence differs from germline, possibly due to a read error.

In the source study's methods: Researchers built a distant-metastasis classifier for papillary thyroid cancer that drew on CDR3 differences across clinicopathological groups. MiXCR re-clonotyped the PCR reads for TCRdb. TCRdb's processing, not the authors', yielded these V and J calls. The repertoire holds around 23,000 clones, about a fifth seen once, with approximately 30% in the top ten. No patient had received any treatment before thyroid surgery. This chain connects TRBV7-9 to TRBJ1-2; D gene unclear. The origin of this receptor is a female donor with papillary thyroid cancer or a benign thyroid nodule (not recorded which). Some clones in this sample may be carry-over from other donors' samples. The sample was blood. The CDR3 DNA follows: TGTGCCAGTAGCTCAAGCTGGGCTAACTATTGCTACACCTTC. As protein: CASSSSWANYCYTF.